This is a list of T cell receptor beta chains from one sample in a study of blood T cells in healthy people across ages. MiXCR, run by TCRdb on the 5' RACE reads, gives a single entry per CDR3 protein. The table includes fewer than 1,000,000 distinct CDR3 sequences, about 46% detected once. Sequencing input: blood. Receptors originate from a man older than 75 in good health. The CDR3 runs from the conserved cysteine through the conserved F or W. The D gene is left open where the match is weak. The size field is filled for only some rows; it gives once, few, many or a size class.

abundance,d_gene,v_gene,j_gene,CDR3nt,CDR3aa
-,TRBD2,TRBV5-1,TRBJ2-2,TGCGCCAGCAGCTCCCCCTCGGGACTAGGAATCGGGGAGCTGTTTTTT,CASSSPSGLGIGELFF
-,-,TRBV21-1,TRBJ2-3,TGTGCCAGCAGCTCCCCGTCTCTGGGGCTGGGACTAGCGGAAGAGATGGATACGCAGTATTTT,CASSSPSLGLGLAEEMDTQYF
-,TRBD2,TRBV5-1,TRBJ2-7,TGCGCCAGCAGCTGGGGAGCGGGGGTATCCTACGAGCAGTACTTC,CASSWGAGVSYEQYF
many,-,TRBV20-1,TRBJ2-1,TGCAGTGCTAGAGCCAGGGGGGTACCTAGATATGGTGAGCAGTTCTTC,CSARARGVPRYGEQFF
-,-,TRBV6-6,TRBJ2-7,TGTGCCAGCAGTTTAGAGATGGGGCACGAGCAGTACTTC,CASSLEMGHEQYF
-,-,TRBV6-2/TRBV6-3,TRBJ2-7,TGTGCCAGCAGTTACGGCGGGATCGTAATGAACGAGCAGTACTTC,CASSYGGIVMNEQYF
-,TRBD2,TRBV7-2,TRBJ2-3,TGTGCCAGCAGCAAGGATCTAGCGGGTGGAGGCACAGATACGCAGTATTTT,CASSKDLAGGGTDTQYF
few,-,TRBV5-6,TRBJ1-4,TGTGCCAGCAGCTTGACAGGAGTTCAAGGTGAAAAACTGTTTTTT,CASSLTGVQGEKLFF
few,-,TRBV4-2,TRBJ2-1,TGTGCCAGCAGCCAAGAGATTACGTTGAATGAGCAGTTCTTC,CASSQEITLNEQFF
-,TRBD2,TRBV30,TRBJ2-1,TGTGCCTGGAGTAGGACTAGCGGGAGGGCTTATGAGCAGTTCTTC,CAWSRTSGRAYEQFF
-,-,TRBV2,TRBJ2-3,TGTGCCAGCAGTGAAGCGCCCCGTCGGGCCTACGGCGGGCCGACAGATACGCAGTATTTT,CASSEAPRRAYGGPTDTQYF
-,TRBD1,TRBV15,TRBJ2-1,TGTGCCACCAGCGGGGGACAGTCCCTTTACAATGAGCAGTTCTTC,CATSGGQSLYNEQFF
few,TRBD1,TRBV11-1,TRBJ2-7,TGTGCCAGCTCAAACCGGGACAGGGGGGCCTACGAGCAGTACTTC,CASSNRDRGAYEQYF
-,-,TRBV5-1,TRBJ2-2,TGCGCCAGCAGCTACCCCGAGGGGGCCGGGGAGCTGTTTTTT,CASSYPEGAGELFF
few,TRBD2,TRBV7-2,TRBJ2-1,TGTGCCAGCAGCAAAGCACTAGCGGGAGATGGTGAGCAGTTCTTC,CASSKALAGDGEQFF
few,TRBD1,TRBV29-1,TRBJ2-1,TGCAGCGCCGGCGGGACAGGGCCCTACAATGAGCAGTTCTTC,CSAGGTGPYNEQFF
-,-,TRBV7-2,TRBJ2-1,TGTGCCAGCGGCAGGGGTAATGGGGGCAATGAGCAGTTCTTC,CASGRGNGGNEQFF
-,-,TRBV27,TRBJ1-2,TGTGCCAGCAGTCCGTACTGGGACGGCGCTGGCTACACCTTC,CASSPYWDGAGYTF
-,-,TRBV4-3,TRBJ2-7,TGCGCCAGCAGCCAAGATTTGCAGGGGGGATCCTACGAGCAGTACTTC,CASSQDLQGGSYEQYF
-,TRBD2,TRBV15,TRBJ2-5,TGTGCCACCAGTACTAGCGGGAGGGTACAATCCGAGACCCAGTACTTC,CATSTSGRVQSETQYF
once,TRBD2,TRBV15,TRBJ2-2,TGTGCCACCAGCAGAGATCGAGCGGGAATCCGGGAGCTGTTTTTT,CATSRDRAGIRELFF
few,TRBD2,TRBV7-2,TRBJ2-7,TGTGCCAGCAGCGCCACTAGCGGGCGCTCCTACGAGCAGTACTTC,CASSATSGRSYEQYF
many,-,TRBV7-3,TRBJ2-7,TGTGCCAGCAGCCCTACAGCAGGGAACAACGAGCAGTACTTC,CASSPTAGNNEQYF
few,-,TRBV20-1,TRBJ1-2,TGCAGTGCTAGGGGCATGGACGGACGGGGCTACACCTTC,CSARGMDGRGYTF
-,-,TRBV5-1,TRBJ2-3,TGCGCCAGCAGCGCTACGGACCGAGATACGCAGTATTTT,CASSATDRDTQYF
once,-,TRBV7-2,TRBJ2-1,TGTGCCAGCAGCTTAGGTCCTAGCATCGATGAGCAGTTCTTC,CASSLGPSIDEQFF
-,-,TRBV9,TRBJ2-1,TGTGCCAGCAGCGTAATGAAAGACTACAAGGAGCAGTTCTTC,CASSVMKDYKEQFF
many,-,TRBV5-1,TRBJ2-7,TGCGCCAGCAGTTACGGACTGGCTAGCGCCTACAATGAGCAGTACTTC,CASSYGLASAYNEQYF
few,TRBD1,TRBV7-3,TRBJ2-1,TGTGCCAGCAGCTTAAGTAGGGGGCCCAATGAGCAGTTCTTC,CASSLSRGPNEQFF
-,-,TRBV12-3/TRBV12-4,TRBJ2-5,TGTGCCAGCAGTCCGCAGGGACTCGCTCAAGAGACCCAGTACTTC,CASSPQGLAQETQYF
-,TRBD1,TRBV29-1,TRBJ1-2,TGCAGCGTTGAAGGGACAGGGGGTTCTGGCTACACCTTC,CSVEGTGGSGYTF
-,-,TRBV7-2,TRBJ1-5,TGTGCCAGCAGCTTAGTGGTAGGCCAGCCCCAGCATTTT,CASSLVVGQPQHF
few,TRBD1,TRBV6-6,TRBJ1-4,TGTGCCAGCAGTCTCGACAGGGTTGGCGAAAAACTGTTTTTT,CASSLDRVGEKLFF
once,-,TRBV27,TRBJ2-3,TGTGCCAGCAGTTTTGCGGCAGGGAGGCCAGATACGCAGTATTTT,CASSFAAGRPDTQYF
-,-,TRBV12-3/TRBV12-4,TRBJ2-7,TGTGCCGGCGGGACGATTTACGAGCAGTACTTC,CAGGTIYEQYF
many,TRBD1,TRBV13,TRBJ2-5,TGTGCCAGCAGCTTTCGACAGGGGGCTATTCCCCAAGAGACCCAGTACTTC,CASSFRQGAIPQETQYF
-,TRBD2,TRBV29-1,TRBJ2-7,TGCAGCGTTGAAATAGCGGGAGAGAACTACGAGCAGTACTTC,CSVEIAGENYEQYF
once,-,TRBV20-1,TRBJ2-5,TGCAGTGCTAGGCTCTACCAAGAGACCCAGTACTTC,CSARLYQETQYF
-,-,TRBV6-2/TRBV6-3,TRBJ1-5,TGTGCCAGCAGTTTCGACGGGGGCCGAAATCAGCCCCAGCATTTT,CASSFDGGRNQPQHF
-,-,TRBV6-1,TRBJ2-6,TGTGCCAGCAGTGAACGAGTGGGGGTAGGGGCCAACGTCCTGACTTTC,CASSERVGVGANVLTF
-,TRBD1,TRBV29-1,TRBJ1-5,TGCAGCGTCACAACAGGGGCAGGTCAGCCCCAGCATTTT,CSVTTGAGQPQHF
few,-,TRBV5-1,TRBJ1-2,TGCGCCAGCAGCTTGTCCCCGGACAAAACCTATGGCTACACCTTC,CASSLSPDKTYGYTF
-,TRBD2,TRBV25-1,TRBJ2-3,TGTGCCAGCAGGTCTAGCGGGAGGGGATCGGGAGATACGCAGTATTTT,CASRSSGRGSGDTQYF
once,-,TRBV7-2,TRBJ2-1,TGTGCCAGCAGCACAGGACGGCACAATGAGCAGTTCTTC,CASSTGRHNEQFF
-,-,TRBV28,TRBJ2-7,TGTGCCAGCAGACATGATAGCTCCTACGAGCAGTACTTC,CASRHDSSYEQYF
-,-,TRBV7-9,TRBJ2-5,TGTGCCAGCAGCTTATCAGGGTTAGGGGCCCAAGAGACCCAGTACTTC,CASSLSGLGAQETQYF